The T cell receptor beta chain under discussion was sequenced for a study of cytomegalovirus exposure and HLA in healthy donors. With 60 Vbeta and 13 Jbeta primers, the PCR was carried out. Method: immunoSEQ multiplex PCR; TCRdb's copy keeps in-frame clones and lacks some. The sample includes under 250,000 clones, 82% of them seen just once. The V end was cut by 7 bases, the J end by 6 bases, with 19 bases between. Germline V gives CDR1 SQVTM, CDR2 ANQGSEA. The CDR3 is 14 residues long. The clonotype comes from a man aged 35-49 years in good health and CMV-seropositive. The chain couples TRBV29-1 to TRBJ2-1, with D possibly TRBD2 on 5 matching bases. The specimen sequenced was PBMCs. In nucleotides, the CDR3 is TGCAGCGCGAGGACTGCCTCGACCTTCAATGAGCAGTTCTTC. Translated: CSARTASTFNEQFF.